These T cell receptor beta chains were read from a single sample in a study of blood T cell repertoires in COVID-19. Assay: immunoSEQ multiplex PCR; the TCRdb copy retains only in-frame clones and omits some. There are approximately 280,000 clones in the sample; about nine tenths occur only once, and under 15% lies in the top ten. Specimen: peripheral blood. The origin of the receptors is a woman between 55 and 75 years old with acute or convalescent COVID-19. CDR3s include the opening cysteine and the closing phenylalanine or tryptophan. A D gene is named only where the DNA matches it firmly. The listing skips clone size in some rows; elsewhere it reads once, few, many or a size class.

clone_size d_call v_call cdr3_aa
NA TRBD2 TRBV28 CASSFGGGSTDTQYF
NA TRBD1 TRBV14 CASSLLGRGQITEAFF
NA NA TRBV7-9 CASSLQSRGVEKTQYF
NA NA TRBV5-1 CASSLEAGQGWPGELFF
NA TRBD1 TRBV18 CASSQTGGVFGAEAFF
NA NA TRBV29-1 CSVVTDGEQYF
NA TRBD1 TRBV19 CASQRPGQDTDTQYF
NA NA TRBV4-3 CASSVGAGSYEQYF
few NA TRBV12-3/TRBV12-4 CASSLSGNTEAFF
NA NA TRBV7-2 CASSLDPGSAGYGYTF
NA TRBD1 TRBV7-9 CASSLERGQYYNEQFF
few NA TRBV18 CASSPGRDTQYF
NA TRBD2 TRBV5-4 CASSSKREGNEQFF
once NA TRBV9 CASSVGDSSYEQYF
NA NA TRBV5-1 CASSAGLNTGELFF
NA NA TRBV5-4 CASSRDSQDTQYF
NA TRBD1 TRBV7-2 CASSLGTGRFEQYF
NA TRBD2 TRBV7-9 CASSLLGREAGTQQFF
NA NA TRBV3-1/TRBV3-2 CASSQDLGNTIYF
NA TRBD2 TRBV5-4 CASSLALAGRTDTQYF
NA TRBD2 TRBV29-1 CSVTPGTSGTDEQFF
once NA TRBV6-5 CASSLKRRGEAFF
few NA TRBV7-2 CASSLATGEWGKLFF
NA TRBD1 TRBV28 CASSFPGQGLETQYF
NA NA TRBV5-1 CASSLVRGEEAFF
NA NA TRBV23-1 CASSYTGPAIYF
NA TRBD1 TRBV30 CAWVSGGASTGELFF
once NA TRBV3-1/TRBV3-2 CASSHRVGNTIYF
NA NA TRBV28 CASSSPGGNEKLFF
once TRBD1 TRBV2 CASSPGQGRAQFF
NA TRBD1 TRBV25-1 CASSETGTGNTGELFF
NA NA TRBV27 CASSRQGPSGTYNEQFF
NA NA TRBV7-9 CASSSRQALSDGYTF
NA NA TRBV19 CASSISGYNEQFF
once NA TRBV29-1 CSARGGDTQYF
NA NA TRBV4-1 CASSHILTNEKLFF
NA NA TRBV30 CAWSGTKRSSYEQYF
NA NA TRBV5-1 CASSPRAGQQTQYF
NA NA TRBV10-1 CASRLNGSKNTEAFF
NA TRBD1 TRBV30 CAWSLFRDRGSEAFF
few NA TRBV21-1 CASSPKRGGWSNQPQHF
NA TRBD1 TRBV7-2 CASSLGTGSYEQYF
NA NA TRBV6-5 CASRADRPGNQPQHF
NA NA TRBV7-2 CASSSQSAEKLFF
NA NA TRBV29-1 CSVAPQGNTDTQYF
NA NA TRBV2 CASSWAPGTEAFF
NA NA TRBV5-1 CASGAETNYGYTF
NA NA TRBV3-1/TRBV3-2 CASSQAGITGELFF